The 24 T cell receptor beta chains below were found in one sample sequenced in a study of T cell responses to AZD1222 COVID-19 vaccine. The method was immunoSEQ multiplex PCR; TCRdb's version includes in-frame clones alone and lacks a portion of them. This sample yields 150,000 or so clones, of which roughly 87% are seen a single time; around 6.3% belongs to the top ten. Material: peripheral blood, obtained 28 days after the second AZD1222 dose. These receptor sequences come from an adult who received the AZD1222 COVID-19 vaccine.

The J gene is TRBJ1-5, the V gene TRBV5-1; no clear D. V was trimmed by 0 bases and J by 10 bases, leaving 11 bases between them. The V gene's germline CDR1 is SGHRS and CDR2 YFSETQ. The CDR3 consists of 13 residues. This chain's CDR3 is CASSLEAAGPQHF. The CDR3 nucleotides read TGCGCCAGCAGCTTGGAGGCGGCCGGACCCCAGCATTTT.

The J gene is TRBJ1-2, the V gene TRBV28, with TRBD1 matching 9 bases. Losses at the gene ends were 9 bases for V and 4 bases for J; bases not matched to a gene: 12. Germline CDR1 and CDR2: MDHEN and SYDVKM. This CDR3 has 15 amino acids. CDR3 nucleotide sequence: TGTGCCAGTGGTTGGGACAGGGAGGGAACCTATGGCTACACCTTC. Encoded protein: CASGWDREGTYGYTF.

The chain is built from TRBV7-6 and TRBJ2-1; 12 nucleotides agree with TRBD2. Trimming took 5 bases from V and 8 from J; bases not matched to a gene: 13. The CDR3 consists of 17 residues. Germline CDR1 SGHVS, CDR2 FNYEAQ. The CDR3, as DNA: TGTGCCAGCAGCCCGACTAGCGGGGGACCGATCGTCTATGAGCAGTTCTTC. This codes for CASSPTSGGPIVYEQFF.

This chain links TRBV18 with TRBJ1-1; tentatively, D is TRBD1 (5 bases). Trimming cost V 0 bases and J 4 bases, with 6 bases left between them. This CDR3 contains 13 residues. The germline CDR1 and CDR2 sequences are KGHSH and LQKENI. The CDR3 region has the DNA TGTGCCAGCTCACCACCGGGGGTCACTGAAGCTTTCTTT. As protein: CASSPPGVTEAFF.

This clone came up a few times. V and J are TRBV28 and TRBJ1-5; D unresolved. The germline V and J ends were trimmed by 2 bases and 9 bases, with 11 bases remaining between them. Germline V gene sequence: CDR1 MDHEN, CDR2 SYDVKM. The CDR3 has 13 residues. CDR3 residues: CASSLPGLGPQHF. The CDR3 region has the DNA TGTGCCAGCAGTTTACCCGGGCTAGGGCCCCAGCATTTT.

J is TRBJ1-5 and V is TRBV2; D not certain. Deletions cut 7 bases from V and 3 bases from J, with 10 bases between. Germline V CDR1 and CDR2: SNHLY, FYNNEI. The CDR3 totals 13 residues. This chain's CDR3 is CASKEGSNQPQHF. In DNA form, the CDR3 reads TGTGCCAGCAAGGAGGGTTCCAATCAGCCCCAGCATTTT.

This clone showed up just once. The chain links TRBV24-1 to TRBJ1-5, with D perhaps matching TRBD1 (6 bases). V shed 9 bases and J shed 1 base, with 15 bases lying between them. The CDR3 loop spans 15 amino acids. Per the germline V gene, CDR1 is KGHDR and CDR2 is SFDVKD. The CDR3, as DNA: TGTGCCACCGGGCCAGGACAGCGAAGCAATCAGCCCCAGCATTTT. Translated: CATGPGQRSNQPQHF.

The CDR3 DNA reads TGTGCCAGCGGGCCGTCTACTGAATGGACAGGGGACAACTATGGCTACACCTTC. It translates to CASGPSTEWTGDNYGYTF. The chain recombines TRBV28 with TRBJ1-2; 9 bases line up with TRBD1. Germline V lookup: CDR1 MDHEN, CDR2 SYDVKM. V was clipped by 8 bases and J by 2 bases; unmatched bases: 18. The CDR3 consists of 18 residues.

As concerns this clone: Within the sample, other DNA sequences also encode this same CDR3. The chain is built from TRBV28 and TRBJ2-7; no reliable D call. V lost 5 bases to trimming and J lost 3 bases, with 5 bases between them. The CDR3 consists of 11 residues. The germline gives CDR1 MDHEN, CDR2 SYDVKM. The DNA of the CDR3 is TGTGCCAGCAGTCTAAACTACGAGCAGTACTTC. Amino acids: CASSLNYEQYF.

J is TRBJ1-2 and V is TRBV6-5; D gene uncertain. Germline lookup yields CDR1 MNHEY and CDR2 SVGAGI. V was pared by 0 bases and J by 3 bases, with 5 bases between. The CDR3 totals 13 residues. The DNA for the CDR3 is TGTGCCAGCAGTTACTCGCTCGACTATGGCTACACCTTC. As protein: CASSYSLDYGYTF.

The count of this clone is one. The rearrangement joins TRBV6-5 to TRBJ2-7, with D tentatively TRBD2 (6 bases). Germline CDR1 is MNHEY and CDR2 is SVGAGI. Trimming cost V 2 bases and J 7 bases, with 15 bases left between them. The CDR3 spans 14 residues. The CDR3 is CASSYDRGAGEQYF. CDR3 nucleotide sequence: TGTGCCAGCAGTTACGATAGGGGAGCGGGTGAGCAGTACTTC.

The chain combines TRBV2 with TRBJ2-7, with TRBD1 as a possible D gene (7 bases). CDR1 and CDR2 from the germline V gene are SNHLY and FYNNEI. Trimming removed 7 bases at V and 3 bases at J, with 22 bases between. There are 16 residues in the CDR3. CDR3 protein: CASTGGLGRSNYEQYF. DNA of the CDR3: TGTGCCAGCACAGGGGGGTTGGGCAGATCCAACTACGAGCAGTACTTC.

This clone came up once. The chain uses TRBV29-1 and TRBJ2-5; D may match TRBD1 or TRBD2 (6 bases each). The CDR3 spans 13 residues. Per the germline V gene, CDR1 is SQVTM and CDR2 is ANQGSEA. The V gene lost 5 bases and the J gene lost 1 base, with 11 bases spanning the gap. The CDR3 sequence is CSVKRGVQETQYF. The CDR3 bases are TGCAGCGTTAAAAGGGGGGTCCAAGAGACCCAGTACTTC.

In its sample, this clone was seen once. This rearrangement joins TRBV6-5 to TRBJ1-3; no clear D gene. Germline V lookup: CDR1 MNHEY, CDR2 SVGAGI. The V end was cut by 2 bases, the J end by 0 bases, with 8 bases between. The CDR3 loop spans 15 amino acids. As DNA, the CDR3 is TGTGCCAGCAGTTACGGAGTGAGCTCTGGAAACACCATATATTTT. It yields the protein CASSYGVSSGNTIYF.

The chain employs TRBV18 and TRBJ1-2, with TRBD1 identical over 8 bases. The V gene's germline CDR1 is KGHSH and CDR2 LQKENI. Trimming took 1 base from V and 3 from J; bases not matched to a gene: 4. The length of the CDR3 is 15 residues. CDR3 sequence: CASSPRAGGDYGYTF. The DNA of the CDR3 is TGTGCCAGCTCACCACGGGCAGGGGGCGACTATGGCTACACCTTC.

J is TRBJ2-7 and V is TRBV7-5; the D call in the table, TRBD1, was not verified against the DNA. TRBV7-5 is a pseudogene. The CDR3 has 23 residues. In DNA, the CDR3 is TGTGCCAGAAGCCCACTTGTGGTGCTACCTGGACAGGGGGCCGAATTAAATACCTACGAGCAGTACTTC. Its translation: CARSPLVVLPGQGAELNTYEQYF.

The genes are TRBV10-3 and TRBJ2-3, with 12 bases fitting TRBD2. In germline, CDR1 is ENHRY, CDR2 SYGVKD. With V trimmed by 6 bases and J by 0 bases, 13 bases remained unmatched. The CDR3 totals 19 residues. CDR3 nucleotide sequence: TGTGCCATCAGCGAAACCCTGGAAGGACTAGCGGGGAGCACAGATACGCAGTATTTT. It codes for CAISETLEGLAGSTDTQYF.

V gene TRBV7-9 combines with J gene TRBJ1-5; no firm D call. This CDR3 has 12 residues. V was clipped by 5 bases and J by 4 bases, with 6 bases between them. CDR1 is SEHNR, CDR2 FQNEAQ, per germline (reference sequence). CDR3 in DNA: TGTGCCAGCAGCAACATAAATCAGCCCCAGCATTTT. This translates into CASSNINQPQHF.

V usage is TRBV28 and J usage is TRBJ2-3, with TRBD2 as a possible D gene (6 bases). The CDR3 runs 15 residues. V shed 6 bases and J shed 3 bases, with 16 bases lying between them. The germline gives CDR1 MDHEN, CDR2 SYDVKM. In DNA form, the CDR3 reads TGTGCCAGCAGCCGGACCCTTGGAGGGACAGATACGCAGTATTTT. Translating gives CASSRTLGGTDTQYF.

This rearrangement joins TRBV3-1 (or the pseudogene TRBV3-2) to TRBJ1-2; no clear D gene. The CDR3 runs 18 residues. V lost 0 bases to trimming and J lost 4 bases, with 21 bases between them. Germline V CDR1 and CDR2: LGHDT, YNNKEL (reference sequence). Here the CDR3 reads CASSQDLENSPFFYGYTF. CDR3 in DNA: TGTGCCAGCAGCCAAGATCTAGAGAACAGCCCCTTTTTCTATGGCTACACCTTC.

J is TRBJ2-7 and V is TRBV5-6, with D perhaps TRBD2 (6 bases). Germline CDR1 SGHDT, CDR2 YYEEEE. V was cut by 0 bases and J by 6 bases, with 13 bases left in between. The CDR3 runs 14 residues. The CDR3 DNA follows: TGTGCCAGCAGCTTGGCGGGGGTAATACCCGAGCAGTACTTC. Translation: CASSLAGVIPEQYF.

The chain couples TRBV11-2 to TRBJ1-4, with D possibly TRBD1 on 5 matching bases. CDR1 is SGHAT, CDR2 FQNNGV, per germline. CDR3 length: 16 residues. V lost 1 base and J lost 5, with 14 bases in between. The CDR3 nucleotides are TGTGCCAGCAGCTTAGTGGGCAGGGCCCTAAATGAAAAACTGTTTTTT. It is translated as CASSLVGRALNEKLFF.

J is TRBJ2-7 and V is TRBV3-1 (or the pseudogene TRBV3-2); D is unclear. In germline, CDR1 is LGHDT, CDR2 YNNKEL (reference sequence). V lost 5 bases, J lost 2 bases, and 4 bases lay in between. This CDR3 is 11 amino acids long. The DNA of the CDR3 is TGTGCCAGCAGCATTACCTACGAGCAGTACTTC. Translated: CASSITYEQYF.

The V gene is TRBV27, the J gene TRBJ2-2; maybe TRBD2 (6 bases). The CDR3 has 16 amino acids. Germline assignment: CDR1 MNHEY and CDR2 SMNVEV (reference sequence). The V end lost 5 bases, the J end lost 3 bases, and 16 bases lay between the germline ends. The chain's CDR3 is CASSLLSWGDTGELFF. The CDR3 DNA reads as TGTGCCAGCAGTCTTTTATCGTGGGGGGACACCGGGGAGCTGTTTTTT.